A single sample gave rise to the 10 T cell receptor beta chains below, sequenced in a study of shared clonotypes between healthy human individuals. Sequencing used immunoSEQ multiplex PCR; TCRdb keeps in-frame clones, though not all of them. The data show a few hundred thousand clones, approximately 79% seen once. Sequenced sample: memory CD4+ T cells sorted from blood. Noted subset: CD45RA-negative fraction. These receptors were collected from a man aged 25-40 years in good health.

The chain links TRBV5-3 to TRBJ2-1, with D possibly being TRBD2 (5 bases). TRBV5-3 is identified as an open reading frame with a role that is uncertain. CDR3 length: 15 residues. V lost 10 bases and J 0 bases, leaving 17 bases between the germline ends. CDR3 bases: TGTGCCTGTCTTTGGGGAGCTAGCTCCTACAATGAGCAGTTCTTC. This translates into CACLWGASSYNEQFF.

This chain uses TRBV18 with TRBJ2-2; tentatively, D is TRBD2 (6 bases). Germline CDR1 reads KGHSH; CDR2 reads LQKENI. The CDR3 has 19 residues. With 4 bases removed from V and 6 bases from J, the gap between germline ends came to 27 bases. As DNA, the CDR3 is TGTGCCAGCTCACTCACCTCGGGGCTAGCGCCACTTAACCCCGGGGAGCTGTTTTTT. This translates into CASSLTSGLAPLNPGELFF.

The rearrangement joins TRBV6-1 to TRBJ1-1; D is unresolved. The ends were cut back, 2 bases at V and 0 bases at J, with 10 bases in the middle. In germline, CDR1 is MNHNS, CDR2 SASEGT. There are 15 residues in the CDR3. CDR3 in DNA: TGTGCCAGCAGTGAACTCTCCGTCCTGAACACTGAAGCTTTCTTT. It encodes CASSELSVLNTEAFF.

This chain joins TRBV6-4 and TRBJ1-1; unclear D gene. V was cut by 6 bases and J by 3 bases, with 11 bases left in between. Germline CDR1 reads MRHNA; CDR2 reads SNTAGT. The CDR3 totals 13 residues. CDR3 in amino acids: CASSYEADTEAFF. In nucleotides, the CDR3 is TGTGCCAGCAGCTATGAGGCTGACACTGAAGCTTTCTTT.

The chain couples TRBV14 to TRBJ1-4; D not certain. CDR1 and CDR2 (germline): SGHDN, FVKESK. The V end was cut by 1 base, the J end by 7 bases, with 4 bases between. CDR3 length equals 12 residues. The CDR3 DNA sequence: TGTGCCAGCAGCCAAGGTTTTGAAAAACTGTTTTTT. Amino acid sequence: CASSQGFEKLFF.

This clone was detected ten times or more. The chain joins TRBV28 to TRBJ1-2; no reliable D call. V dropped 7 bases and J dropped 0 bases, with 12 bases sitting between them. CDR3 length equals 14 residues. Germline-derived CDR1 and CDR2 are MDHEN and SYDVKM. The CDR3 nucleotides are TGTGCCAGCACCCCATCGGGAGCTAACTATGGCTACACCTTC. It is translated as CASTPSGANYGYTF.

This clone was observed a few times. CDR3 sequence reads: CASGDRSYEQYF. The CDR3 nucleotides read TGTGCCAGTGGGGACAGATCCTACGAGCAGTACTTC. The chain has TRBV7-9 and TRBJ2-7; TRBD1 matches 7 bases. This CDR3 has 12 amino acids. V gave up 9 bases and J gave up 1 base; unmatched junction bases: 3. Germline-derived CDR1 and CDR2 are SEHNR and FQNEAQ (reference sequence).

Comment on this clone: Other DNA sequences within the sample encode an identical CDR3. This rearrangement joins TRBV5-1 to TRBJ1-1; D is ambiguous. The length of the CDR3 is 14 residues. Trimming shortened V by 2 bases and J by 1 base, and 9 bases separated the two germline ends. Germline CDR1 reads SGHRS; CDR2 reads YFSETQ. The CDR3 protein is CASSFKGQNTEAFF. The CDR3 DNA reads as TGCGCCAGCAGCTTTAAGGGCCAGAACACTGAAGCTTTCTTT.

The table lists this clone with a count of one. This chain joins TRBV2 and TRBJ2-2; the match to TRBD1 covers 7 bases. There are 14 residues in the CDR3. V dropped 6 bases and J dropped 4; count of bases not matched to a gene: 5. The V gene's germline CDR1 is SNHLY and CDR2 FYNNEI. CDR3 sequence: CASSPGQITGELFF. The CDR3 bases are TGTGCCAGCAGCCCGGGACAGATCACCGGGGAGCTGTTTTTT.

This chain uses TRBV27 with TRBJ2-3, with D tentatively TRBD2 (5 bases). Trimming stripped 2 bases from V and 1 base from J, with 16 bases between. The CDR3 covers 17 residues. Germline V gives CDR1 MNHEY, CDR2 SMNVEV (reference sequence). In DNA, the CDR3 is TGTGCCAGCAGTTTAAGGCGTTCGGGGAGCCGCACAGATACGCAGTATTTT. It yields the protein CASSLRRSGSRTDTQYF.